This T cell receptor (beta chain) was captured by sequencing in a study of T cells expressing NK-cell markers. Background on the study: Sorted T-cell subsets CD3+CD56+NKG2C+, CD3+CD56+NKG2C- and CD3+CD56-NKG2C+ were TCR beta-sequenced.

In the case of this clonotype: Its cognate antigen is unknown.

Germline CDR1 and CDR2: SGHRS and YFSETQ. CDR3 length: 11 amino acids. Study outcomes and limitations: Each of 6 or 7 donors carried dominant NKG2C+ clonotypes accounting for about 1.0-8% of CD8+ T cells.

What made the TCR beta cDNA was 5'RACE template switching with UMIs. TCRdb re-called the 5' RACE reads; one entry per CDR3 protein, DNA not given. The sample has over 13,000 distinct CDR3 sequences; the top ten hold 59%. The V and J genes are TRBV5-1 and TRBJ2-7. This receptor was identified in a man aged 18 to 69 in good health. Sequencing used blood T cells: a sorted CD56 or NKG2C T cell subset, CD4+ or CD8+ T cells, or bulk PBMC T cells (not recorded which). The CDR3 is CASSLGNEQYF.